Following are 9 T cell receptor beta chains from one sample sequenced in a study of blood T cell repertoires in COVID-19. Assay: immunoSEQ multiplex PCR; the TCRdb copy retains only in-frame clones and omits some. In the table there are some 250,000 clones, about nine tenths of which are singletons. The material sequenced was peripheral blood. The receptors were sampled from a man in his 60s with acute or convalescent COVID-19.

As DNA, the CDR3 is TGTGCCAGCAGTCCATATACCCCGGTTCGGGGGTCTAACTATGGCTACACCTTC. It translates to CASSPYTPVRGSNYGYTF. The genes are TRBV27 and TRBJ1-2; D may be TRBD1 (5 bases). The V end lost 5 bases, the J end lost 0 bases, and 22 bases lay between the germline ends. Looked up from germline, CDR1 is MNHEY and CDR2 is SMNVEV (reference sequence). This CDR3 contains 18 residues.

The chain uses TRBV12-5 and TRBJ2-4; 7 bases are shared with TRBD1. This CDR3 contains 16 residues. Trimming took 7 bases from V and 0 from J; bases not matched to a gene: 9. Germline CDR1 is LGHNT and CDR2 is FRNRAP. The DNA of the CDR3 is TGTGCTAGTGTTACCGGGACAGCGATAGCCAAAAACATTCAGTACTTC. Amino acids: CASVTGTAIAKNIQYF. The variable domain in full, completed from reference TRBV12-5 and TRBJ2-4, reads DARVTQTPRHKVTEMGQEVTMRCQPILGHNTVFWYRQTMMQGLELLAYFRNRAPLDDSGMPKDRFSAEMPDATLATLKIQPSEPRDSAVYFCASVTGTAIAKNIQYFGAGTRLSVL.

The rearrangement links TRBV2 to TRBJ2-4; D is undetermined. V was cut by 6 bases and J by 1 base, with 10 bases left in between. Per the germline V gene, CDR1 is SNHLY and CDR2 is FYNNEI. The CDR3 covers 14 residues. CDR3 sequence: CASSPEWAKNIQYF. The CDR3 bases are TGTGCCAGCAGCCCCGAGTGGGCCAAAAACATTCAGTACTTC. The whole variable domain, remainder taken from reference TRBV2 and TRBJ2-4, is EPEVTQTPSHQVTQMGQEVILRCVPISNHLYFYWYRQILGQKVEFLVSFYNNEISEKSEIFDDQFSVERPDGSNFTLKIRSTKLEDSAMYFCASSPEWAKNIQYFGAGTRLSVL.

The chain links TRBV10-3 to TRBJ2-7; TRBD1 matches at 10 bases. Trimming at V came to 2 bases and at J to 3 bases, leaving 1 base not matched to a gene. The CDR3 spans 14 residues. Germline CDR1 is ENHRY and CDR2 is SYGVKD. As DNA, the CDR3 is TGTGCCATCAGTGAGAGGACAGGGGGCTACGAGCAGTACTTC. Protein product: CAISERTGGYEQYF.

This clone is a singleton in its sample. The rearrangement links TRBV7-9 to TRBJ2-7, with TRBD1 matching over 8 bases. Germline V gene data show CDR1 as SEHNR and CDR2 as FQNEAQ (reference sequence). Trimming at V came to 6 bases and at J to 3 bases, leaving 10 bases not matched to a gene. The CDR3 totals 15 residues. CDR3 residues: CASSTRTGRSYEQYF. For the CDR3, the DNA is TGTGCCAGCAGTACAAGGACAGGGCGAAGCTACGAGCAGTACTTC.

V and J are TRBV7-2 and TRBJ1-1; tentative D call: TRBD1 (6 bases). Germline-derived CDR1 and CDR2 are SGHTA and FQGNSA. The V gene lost 2 bases and the J gene lost 0 bases, with 13 bases spanning the gap. This CDR3 is built from 16 residues. In DNA, the CDR3 is TGTGCCAGCAGCTTACATTCAGGGGCCATGAACACTGAAGCTTTCTTT. This codes for CASSLHSGAMNTEAFF.

The chain has TRBV28 and TRBJ2-1, with 7 bases fitting TRBD2. The CDR3 totals 18 residues. The ends lost 2 bases at V and 3 bases at J; junction bases unmatched: 13. Per the germline V gene, CDR1 is MDHEN and CDR2 is SYDVKM. This CDR3 reads CASSLPPYGGRNYNEQFF. The CDR3 DNA reads TGTGCCAGCAGTTTACCCCCGTATGGCGGGAGAAACTACAATGAGCAGTTCTTC.

The V gene is TRBV10-3, the J gene TRBJ1-1, with 11 bases aligning to TRBD1. The trim removed 2 bases at V and 1 base at J, leaving 9 bases unmatched. This CDR3 has 18 residues. The germline gives CDR1 ENHRY, CDR2 SYGVKD. Here the CDR3 DNA reads TGTGCCATCAGTGAGATAAGGGGACAGGGGGACCCGAACACTGAAGCTTTCTTT. Translating gives CAISEIRGQGDPNTEAFF.

This rearrangement joins TRBV28 to TRBJ2-3; 10 nucleotides align to TRBD2. V lost 7 bases and J lost 0; bases outside the gene matches: 4. Germline V gene sequence: CDR1 MDHEN, CDR2 SYDVKM. This CDR3 spans 15 amino acids. CDR3 sequence: CASTRLAGSTDTQYF. CDR3 nucleotide sequence: TGTGCCAGCACCCGACTAGCGGGTAGCACAGATACGCAGTATTTT.